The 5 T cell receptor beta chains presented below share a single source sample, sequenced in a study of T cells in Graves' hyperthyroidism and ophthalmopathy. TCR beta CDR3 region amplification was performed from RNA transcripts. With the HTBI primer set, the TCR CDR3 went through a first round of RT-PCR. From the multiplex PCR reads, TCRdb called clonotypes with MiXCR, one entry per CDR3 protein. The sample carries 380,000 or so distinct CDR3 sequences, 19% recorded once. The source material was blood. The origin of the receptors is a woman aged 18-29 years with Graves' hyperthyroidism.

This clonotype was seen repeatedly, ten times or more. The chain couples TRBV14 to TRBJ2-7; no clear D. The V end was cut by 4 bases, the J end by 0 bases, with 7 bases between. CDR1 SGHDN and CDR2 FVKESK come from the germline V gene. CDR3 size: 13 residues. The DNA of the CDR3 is TGTGCCAGCAGCCCAGGACGCTCCTACGAGCAGTACTTC. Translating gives CASSPGRSYEQYF.

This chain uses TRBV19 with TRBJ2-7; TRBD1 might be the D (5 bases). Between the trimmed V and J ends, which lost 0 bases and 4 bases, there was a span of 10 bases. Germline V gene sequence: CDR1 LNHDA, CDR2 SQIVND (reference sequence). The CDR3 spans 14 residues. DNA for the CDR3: TGTGCCAGTAGTATAGATGGCAGGGCGTACGAGCAGTACTTC. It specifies CASSIDGRAYEQYF. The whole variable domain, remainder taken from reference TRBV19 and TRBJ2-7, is DGGITQSPKYLFRKEGQNVTLSCEQNLNHDAMYWYRQDPGQGLRLIYYSQIVNDFQKGDIAEGYSVSREKKESFPLTVTSAQKNPTAFYLCASSIDGRAYEQYFGPGTRLTVT.

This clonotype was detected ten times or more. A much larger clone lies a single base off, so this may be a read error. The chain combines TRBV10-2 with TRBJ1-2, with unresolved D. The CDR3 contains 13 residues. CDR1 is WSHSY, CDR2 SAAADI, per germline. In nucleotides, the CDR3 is TGCGCCAGCAGTGAGGCGGGATCCTATGGCTGCACCTTC. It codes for CASSEAGSYGCTF.

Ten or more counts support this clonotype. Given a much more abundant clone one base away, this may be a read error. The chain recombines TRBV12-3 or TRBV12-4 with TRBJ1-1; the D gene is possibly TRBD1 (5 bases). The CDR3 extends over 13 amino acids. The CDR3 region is CAGSPGENTEAFF. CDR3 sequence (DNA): TGTGCCGGCAGCCCGGGGGAGAACACTGAAGCTTTCTTT.

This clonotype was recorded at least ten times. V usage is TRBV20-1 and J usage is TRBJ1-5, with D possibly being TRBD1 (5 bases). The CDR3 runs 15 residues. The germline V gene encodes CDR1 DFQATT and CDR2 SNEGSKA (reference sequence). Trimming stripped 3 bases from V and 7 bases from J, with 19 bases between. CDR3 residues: CSASISGGAEQPQHF. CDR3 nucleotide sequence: TGCAGTGCTAGCATCTCAGGAGGGGCAGAGCAGCCCCAGCATTTT.